This is a list of T cell receptor beta chains from one sample in a study of blood T cell repertoires in COVID-19. Clones were read by immunoSEQ multiplex PCR, and TCRdb kept only the in-frame ones, dropping some. The sample has 88,000 or so clones, more than 65% seen once. Sequencing was performed on peripheral blood. These receptors all come from an older man with acute or convalescent COVID-19. Each CDR3 is given with its conserved first and last residue. D genes are given only for firm matches. Size is stated for part of the rows, as once, few or many counts, or as a class when the clone is expanded.

size	V	D	J	CDR3	DNA
.	TRBV11-3	TRBD2	TRBJ2-3	CASSLRLAGRLGTQYF	TGTGCCAGCAGCCTGAGACTAGCGGGGCGGCTGGGTACGCAGTATTTT
.	TRBV19	TRBD2	TRBJ2-1	CASSTLSSGAYNEQFF	TGTGCCAGTAGTACCCTCTCTAGCGGGGCCTACAATGAGCAGTTCTTC
.	TRBV9	TRBD2	TRBJ2-1	CASSFPSGGTGNEQFF	TGTGCCAGCAGCTTCCCTAGCGGGGGGACCGGCAATGAGCAGTTCTTC
.	TRBV4-1	TRBD2	TRBJ2-3	CASSQRGGAVDTQYF	TGCGCCAGCAGCCAGCGCGGGGGGGCGGTAGATACGCAGTATTTT
few	TRBV6-6	.	TRBJ1-2	CASSLGKRANYGYTF	TGTGCCAGCAGCCTCGGGAAGAGAGCTAACTATGGCTACACCTTC
.	TRBV19	TRBD2	TRBJ2-3	CASSIALASYNTDTQYF	TGTGCCAGTAGTATAGCACTAGCGTCTTATAACACAGATACGCAGTATTTT
.	TRBV3-1/TRBV3-2	.	TRBJ1-6	CASSQGTGSSYNSPLHF	TGTGCCAGCAGCCAAGGAACAGGAAGCTCCTATAATTCACCCCTCCACTTT
.	TRBV18	.	TRBJ2-7	CASSPAPYEQYF	TGTGCCAGCTCCCCCGCGCCCTACGAGCAGTACTTC
.	TRBV7-3	.	TRBJ2-3	CASSLTDSSDTQYF	TGTGCCAGCAGCTTAACGGACAGCTCAGATACGCAGTATTTT
.	TRBV15	.	TRBJ1-5	CATSRGFRGPQHF	TGTGCCACCAGCAGAGGGTTCCGGGGGCCCCAGCATTTT
.	TRBV20-1	.	TRBJ2-2	CSASQGGRDTGELFF	TGCAGTGCTAGTCAGGGGGGTAGGGACACCGGGGAGCTGTTTTTT
.	TRBV3-1/TRBV3-2	TRBD1	TRBJ1-4	CASSQPGQVEKLFF	TGTGCCAGCAGCCAACCGGGACAGGTCGAAAAACTGTTTTTT
.	TRBV30	TRBD2	TRBJ2-2	CAWRRGENTGELFF	TGTGCCTGGAGACGGGGGGAGAACACCGGGGAGCTGTTTTTT
.	TRBV25-1	TRBD1	TRBJ1-1	CASSESIGTGLNTEAFF	TGTGCCAGCAGTGAATCTATAGGGACAGGGCTGAACACTGAAGCTTTCTTT
.	TRBV6-6	TRBD1	TRBJ1-2	CASTQGTGDGYTF	TGTGCCAGCACCCAAGGGACAGGGGATGGCTACACCTTC
.	TRBV6-5	TRBD2	TRBJ2-7	CASSRGDGPFYEQYF	TGTGCCAGCAGTCGGGGGGATGGTCCCTTCTACGAGCAGTACTTC
.	TRBV7-3	TRBD1	TRBJ1-6	CASSLTGIGNSPLHF	TGTGCCAGCAGCCTGACAGGGATAGGTAATTCACCCCTCCACTTT
.	TRBV2	.	TRBJ1-5	CASSGQGGQPQHF	TGTGCCAGCAGTGGTCAGGGCGGCCAGCCCCAGCATTTT
.	TRBV5-6	TRBD1	TRBJ1-5	CASSSTGTGGNQPQHF	TGTGCCAGCAGCTCCACCGGGACAGGAGGCAATCAGCCCCAGCATTTT
once	TRBV18	.	TRBJ2-1	CASSRAGEGNEQFF	TGTGCCAGCTCACGTGCAGGGGAAGGGAATGAGCAGTTCTTC
.	TRBV7-2	TRBD2	TRBJ2-4	CASSPPVASGLAKNIQYF	TGTGCCAGCAGCCCCCCGGTGGCTAGCGGGCTAGCCAAAAACATTCAGTACTTC
.	TRBV2	.	TRBJ2-2	CASTTDSPNTGELFF	TGTGCCAGCACCACGGACAGTCCGAACACCGGGGAGCTGTTTTTT
.	TRBV27	TRBD1	TRBJ1-2	CASSLIRGPAYGYTF	TGTGCCAGCAGTTTAATCAGGGGGCCTGCCTATGGCTACACCTTC
few	TRBV28	.	TRBJ1-1	CASSFSPNTEAFF	TGTGCCAGCAGTTTCTCCCCGAACACTGAAGCTTTCTTT
.	TRBV7-6	.	TRBJ2-5	CASSPAPTSRETQYF	TGTGCCAGCAGCCCGGCCCCCACTAGCAGAGAGACCCAGTACTTC
.	TRBV30	TRBD1	TRBJ2-7	CAWSNRGLKEQYF	TGTGCCTGGAGCAACAGGGGCCTGAAGGAGCAGTACTTC
few	TRBV12-3/TRBV12-4	.	TRBJ2-7	CASSRGSSGQYF	TGTGCCAGCAGCCGCGGGTCCAGCGGGCAGTACTTC
once	TRBV4-1	.	TRBJ2-5	CASSQVGYQETQYF	TGCGCCAGCAGCCAAGTCGGGTACCAAGAGACCCAGTACTTC
.	TRBV18	.	TRBJ1-1	CASSYNKNTEAFF	TGTGCCAGCTCATACAATAAGAACACTGAAGCTTTCTTT
.	TRBV14	.	TRBJ2-7	CASSRGQYEQYF	TGTGCCAGCAGCCGCGGACAGTACGAGCAGTACTTC
few	TRBV2	.	TRBJ2-7	CASKGGDTYEQYF	TGTGCCAGCAAGGGCGGGGATACCTACGAGCAGTACTTC
.	TRBV5-6	.	TRBJ1-1	CASSWPTGGMNTEAFF	TGTGCCAGCAGCTGGCCCACGGGGGGGATGAACACTGAAGCTTTCTTT
.	TRBV5-4	.	TRBJ1-1	CASSNNAGVTEAFF	TGTGCCAGCAGCAATAATGCAGGGGTCACTGAAGCTTTCTTT
.	TRBV25-1	.	TRBJ2-6	CASSDGTLISGANVLTF	TGTGCCAGCAGTGACGGGACATTAATCTCCGGGGCCAACGTCCTGACTTTC
.	TRBV13	TRBD1	TRBJ1-3	CASSGGQGRNTIYF	TGTGCCAGCAGCGGCGGACAGGGGCGGAACACCATATATTTT
.	TRBV20-1	.	TRBJ1-2	CSAWTGEVYTF	TGCAGTGCTTGGACGGGGGAAGTCTACACCTTC
.	TRBV19	TRBD1	TRBJ2-1	CASSMGQGVNEQFF	TGTGCCAGTAGTATGGGACAGGGTGTCAATGAGCAGTTCTTC
.	TRBV12-3/TRBV12-4	TRBD2	TRBJ2-1	CASSFYGGAEFF	TGTGCCAGCAGTTTTTACGGGGGGGCCGAGTTCTTC
.	TRBV7-6	TRBD1	TRBJ1-1	CASSRFRTGNTEAFF	TGTGCCAGCAGCCGATTTCGGACAGGGAACACTGAAGCTTTCTTT
.	TRBV11-2	TRBD1	TRBJ2-5	CASSLTGGRGQETQYF	TGTGCCAGCAGCTTAACAGGGGGCCGGGGCCAAGAGACCCAGTACTTC
few	TRBV24-1	.	TRBJ1-2	CATSDRGQSYGYTF	TGTGCCACCAGTGACCGCGGACAGTCCTATGGCTACACCTTC
.	TRBV7-2	TRBD2	TRBJ2-3	CASSFQTSGEGTDTQYF	TGTGCCAGCAGCTTCCAGACTAGCGGGGAAGGCACAGATACGCAGTATTTT
.	TRBV9	.	TRBJ1-1	CASSALTGNTEAFF	TGTGCCAGCAGCGCTCTTACAGGGAACACTGAAGCTTTCTTT
few	TRBV9	.	TRBJ1-1	CASSPGGLARFSEAFF	TGTGCCAGCAGCCCGGGGGGCCTTGCAAGGTTCTCTGAAGCTTTCTTT
.	TRBV23-1	.	TRBJ2-7	CASSQWTPGDLYEQYF	TGCGCCAGCAGTCAGTGGACCCCGGGGGACCTTTACGAGCAGTACTTC
.	TRBV2	TRBD1	TRBJ1-1	CASRGDRANMNTEAFF	TGTGCCAGCCGTGGAGACAGGGCCAACATGAACACTGAAGCTTTCTTT
.	TRBV7-8	TRBD1	TRBJ1-2	CASSQGAGYGYTF	TGTGCCAGCAGCCAGGGGGCTGGGTATGGCTACACCTTC
.	TRBV7-2	.	TRBJ2-5	CASSPGAGYQETQYF	TGTGCCAGCAGCCCAGGGGCAGGGTACCAAGAGACCCAGTACTTC
.	TRBV7-2	TRBD2	TRBJ2-1	CASNSWTSGYNEQFF	TGTGCCAGCAATAGTTGGACTAGCGGTTACAATGAGCAGTTCTTC
.	TRBV2	TRBD1	TRBJ1-1	CASAKTGVGTEAFF	TGTGCCAGCGCGAAAACAGGGGTGGGGACTGAAGCTTTCTTT
.	TRBV5-8	.	TRBJ1-1	CASSSGGGTPLGVTEAFF	TGTGCCAGCAGCTCGGGGGGAGGGACTCCCCTGGGGGTCACTGAAGCTTTCTTT
.	TRBV12-3/TRBV12-4	.	TRBJ1-6	CASSRSYNSPLHF	TGTGCCAGCAGTCGGAGCTATAATTCACCCCTCCACTTT